Listed below are T cell receptor beta chains from one sample, sequenced in a study of T cells of healthy individuals. Via MiXCR, TCRdb re-called the 5' RACE reads, giving one row per CDR3 protein. The sample has about 53,000 distinct CDR3 sequences; 14% to 15% are singletons. The receptors shown here come from a human donor in good health. CDR3s include the opening cysteine and the closing phenylalanine or tryptophan. A D gene is named only where the DNA matches it firmly. Clone size is stated in some rows and not others, as once, few, many or a class when expanded.

v_call	d_call	cdr3_length	clone_size	j_call	cdr3_nt	cdr3_aa
TRBV4-1	-	15	many	TRBJ2-1	TGCGCCAGCAGCCAAGGGGGGACGTCCTACAATGAGCAGTTCTTC	CASSQGGTSYNEQFF
TRBV2	-	13	many	TRBJ1-4	TGTGCCAGCCTTCGGGGGGCAGGCGAAAAACTGTTTTTT	CASLRGAGEKLFF
TRBV7-9	-	12	-	TRBJ1-1	TGTGCCAGCAGCTTATCAGGGGCGGAAGCTTTCTTT	CASSLSGAEAFF
TRBV12-5	-	14	few	TRBJ2-3	TGTGCTAGTGGCACCATGGCCGGTCGGGATACGCAGTATTTT	CASGTMAGRDTQYF
TRBV5-1	TRBD2	16	-	TRBJ2-3	TGCGCCAGCAGCATGACTCTAGCGGGAGTTGGAGATACGCAGTATTTT	CASSMTLAGVGDTQYF
TRBV5-1	-	16	many	TRBJ2-7	TGCGCCAGCAGCTTGTCGGTAGATACTTTCTCCTACGAGCAGTACTTC	CASSLSVDTFSYEQYF
TRBV7-9	-	12	few	TRBJ2-1	TGTGCCAGCAGTACTGGATACAATGAGCAGTTCTTC	CASSTGYNEQFF
TRBV6-1	TRBD1	15	few	TRBJ2-5	TGTGCCAGCACCAAGTGGGGACAGAGCCAAGAGACCCAGTACTTC	CASTKWGQSQETQYF
TRBV7-9	-	16	many	TRBJ2-3	TGTGCCAGCAGCTTAGGAGCCGGGTTCAGCGCAGATACGCAGTATTTT	CASSLGAGFSADTQYF
TRBV9	TRBD2	15	many	TRBJ2-5	TGTGCCAGCAGCGTAGACGGGGGGGAGGAAGAGACCCAGTACTTC	CASSVDGGEEETQYF
TRBV7-2	TRBD2	17	-	TRBJ2-3	TGTGCCAGCAGCTTACAGACTAGCGGGGGGGCTAGTGATACGCAGTATTTT	CASSLQTSGGASDTQYF
TRBV5-6	-	16	-	TRBJ2-7	TGTGCCAGCAGCTTGATCTCAGGGCGGGTCTCCTACGAGCAGTACTTC	CASSLISGRVSYEQYF
TRBV30	-	13	medium-sized	TRBJ2-1	TGTGCCTGCCCCTCCGGAGCGGCTAATGAGCAGTTCTTC	CACPSGAANEQFF
TRBV20-1	TRBD2	18	many	TRBJ2-3	TGCAGTGCTAGTGAGTTGACTAGCGGACATTATAGCACAGATACGCAGTATTTT	CSASELTSGHYSTDTQYF
TRBV29-1	-	14	many	TRBJ2-1	TGCAGCCTCTTTTCTCCATTACCCTACAATGAGCAGTTCTTC	CSLFSPLPYNEQFF
TRBV7-9	-	15	few	TRBJ2-5	TGTGCCAGCAGCTTAGCGGGCCAGCCCCAAGAGACCCAGTACTTC	CASSLAGQPQETQYF
TRBV6-1	TRBD1	16	-	TRBJ1-2	TGTGCCAGCAGTGGCCTTTTGAGCAGGGGGTCGGATGGCTACACCTTC	CASSGLLSRGSDGYTF
TRBV27	-	13	few	TRBJ2-2	TGTGCCAGCAGCGTCGACAGCACCGGGGAGCTGTTTTTT	CASSVDSTGELFF
TRBV6-6	-	13	few	TRBJ1-6	TGTGCCAGTTACAGGGATGTGAATTCACCCCTCCACTTT	CASYRDVNSPLHF
TRBV11-2	-	15	many	TRBJ2-3	TGTGCCAGCAGCTTAGACCTACTAGCAACAGATACGCAGTATTTT	CASSLDLLATDTQYF
TRBV7-2	-	15	-	TRBJ2-1	TGTGCCAGCAGCTTAGGGGGGCCGCCGTACAATGAGCAGTTCTTC	CASSLGGPPYNEQFF
TRBV20-1	-	12	many	TRBJ2-7	TGCAGTGCTAGCAACAGACCCTACGAGCAGTACTTC	CSASNRPYEQYF
TRBV2	TRBD1	16	few	TRBJ1-1	TGTGCCAGCAGTGGCCGGGACAGGGTAAGAAGCACTGAAGCTTTCTTT	CASSGRDRVRSTEAFF
TRBV20-1	TRBD1	14	few	TRBJ2-7	TGCAGTGCGGGAGGACAGGGAGGACTCCACGAGCAGTACTTC	CSAGGQGGLHEQYF
TRBV3-1	-	12	many	TRBJ2-2	TGTGCCAGCAGCCAAGTGACCGGGGAGCTGTTTTTT	CASSQVTGELFF
TRBV12-3/TRBV12-4	-	11	once	TRBJ2-1	TGTGCCAGCAGCTCTAGGAATGAGCAGTTCTTC	CASSSRNEQFF
TRBV29-1	-	14	many	TRBJ2-3	TGCAGCGTTGATGGGGCCCGTAGCACAGATACGCAGTATTTT	CSVDGARSTDTQYF
TRBV20-1	-	16	few	TRBJ2-4	TGCAGTGCTAGAGAGGCCGTGGGGTCTTGGGGAAACATTCAGTACTTC	CSAREAVGSWGNIQYF
TRBV20-1	-	13	many	TRBJ2-3	TGCAGTATTCGTTGGGCTAGCACAGATACGCAGTATTTT	CSIRWASTDTQYF
TRBV19	TRBD2	18	-	TRBJ2-3	TGTGCCAGTAGTATTTCCCGGGGAGGGGACGTCGGCACAGATACGCAGTATTTT	CASSISRGGDVGTDTQYF
TRBV7-2	-	16	few	TRBJ2-7	TGTGCCAGCAGCTTTCTCCCCGGACGAGACTCCTACGAGCAGTACTTC	CASSFLPGRDSYEQYF
TRBV4-3	-	17	many	TRBJ1-3	TGCGCCAGCAGCCAAGATACGGCAGGCGGCTCTGGAAACACCATATATTTT	CASSQDTAGGSGNTIYF
TRBV7-8	TRBD2	17	few	TRBJ2-1	TGTGCCAGCAGCCCGGCGAGCGGGGGGAGCTCCTACAATGAGCAGTTCTTC	CASSPASGGSSYNEQFF
TRBV5-6	TRBD1	15	many	TRBJ2-1	TGTGCCAGCAGCTTGGGGGGACAGGGGGTGTATGAGCAGTTCTTC	CASSLGGQGVYEQFF
TRBV6-5	-	13	many	TRBJ1-1	TGTGCCAGCAGTCCGGCCAAAAACACTGAAGCTTTCTTT	CASSPAKNTEAFF
TRBV7-9	-	11	-	TRBJ2-2	TGTGCCAGCTCAAACACCGGGGAGCTGTTTTTT	CASSNTGELFF
TRBV20-1	-	23	many	TRBJ1-1	-	CSARVASTSAVLELREEYTEAFF
TRBV5-1	-	15	many	TRBJ2-5	TGCGCCAGCAGTCAAGGACATGCGGGAAAGGAGACCCAGTACTTC	CASSQGHAGKETQYF
TRBV29-1	-	16	many	TRBJ1-3	TGCAGCGTTGTTGGCTGGGACGGAGGCTCTGGAAACACCATATATTTT	CSVVGWDGGSGNTIYF
TRBV19	-	14	few	TRBJ2-6	TGTGCCAGTTCACCAGGGTCAGGGGCCAACGTCCTGACTTTC	CASSPGSGANVLTF
TRBV7-9	-	12	-	TRBJ1-2	TGTGCCAGCAGCTTACCGGGTTATGGCTACACCTTC	CASSLPGYGYTF
TRBV11-2	-	14	-	TRBJ2-2	TGTGCCAGCAGCTTAGTTATTGATACCGGGGAGCTGTTTTTT	CASSLVIDTGELFF
TRBV20-1	TRBD2	14	many	TRBJ2-7	TGCAGGGCTACTCGAGCGGGAGAGGGCTACGAGCAGTACTTC	CRATRAGEGYEQYF
TRBV12-3/TRBV12-4	-	13	many	TRBJ2-6	TGTGCCAGCTTCCGGGCCGGGGCCAACGTCCTGACTTTC	CASFRAGANVLTF
TRBV4-3	TRBD1	15	-	TRBJ2-3	TGCGCCAGCAGCCAAGAACAGGGGGCATGGGATACGCAGTATTTT	CASSQEQGAWDTQYF
TRBV5-1	-	14	few	TRBJ2-3	TGCGCCAGCAGCACGGAAGGGCAGACAGATACGCAGTATTTT	CASSTEGQTDTQYF
TRBV5-6	-	16	few	TRBJ1-5	TGTGCCAGCAGGTCATGGGCCGGGGCGCTGGATCAGCCCCAGCATTTT	CASRSWAGALDQPQHF
TRBV7-9	-	14	once	TRBJ2-7	TGTGTCAGCAGCTTTTCGAATAGGGGCTACGAGCAGTACTTC	CVSSFSNRGYEQYF
TRBV4-2	-	18	many	TRBJ2-7	TGTGCCAGCAGCCAAGAAGGCGTTGGGCGGTTGAGCTCCTACGAGCAGTACTTC	CASSQEGVGRLSSYEQYF
TRBV3-1	-	13	-	TRBJ2-7	TGTGCCAGCAGCCAAGTTAAGGAGGGAGAGCAGTACTTC	CASSQVKEGEQYF
TRBV12-3/TRBV12-4	-	18	-	TRBJ2-4	TGTGCCAGCAGTTTCAAGGGGGTGGTCGCTATAGCCAAAAACATTCAGTACTTC	CASSFKGVVAIAKNIQYF
TRBV12-3/TRBV12-4	-	14	-	TRBJ1-4	TGTGCCAGCAGTTTAATTGCCACAAATGAAAAACTGTTTTTT	CASSLIATNEKLFF
TRBV20-1	-	11	-	TRBJ2-1	TGCAGTGCTAGAGCAGACAATGAGCAGTTCTTC	CSARADNEQFF
TRBV7-2	-	13	-	TRBJ2-1	TGTGCCAGCAGCTTATCCCGCAACAATGAGCAGTTCTTC	CASSLSRNNEQFF